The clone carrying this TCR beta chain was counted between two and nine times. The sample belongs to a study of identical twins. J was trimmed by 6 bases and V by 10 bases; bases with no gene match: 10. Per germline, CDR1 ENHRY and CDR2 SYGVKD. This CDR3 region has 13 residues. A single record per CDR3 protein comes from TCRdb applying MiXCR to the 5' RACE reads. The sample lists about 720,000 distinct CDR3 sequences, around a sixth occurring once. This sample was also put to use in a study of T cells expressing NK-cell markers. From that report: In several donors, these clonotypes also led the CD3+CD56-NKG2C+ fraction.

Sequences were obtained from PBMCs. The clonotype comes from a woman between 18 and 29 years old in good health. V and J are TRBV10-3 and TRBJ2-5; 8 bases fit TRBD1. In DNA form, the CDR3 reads TGTGCCACGACCCCGGACAGGGCAAAGACCCAGTACTTC. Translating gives CATTPDRAKTQYF.